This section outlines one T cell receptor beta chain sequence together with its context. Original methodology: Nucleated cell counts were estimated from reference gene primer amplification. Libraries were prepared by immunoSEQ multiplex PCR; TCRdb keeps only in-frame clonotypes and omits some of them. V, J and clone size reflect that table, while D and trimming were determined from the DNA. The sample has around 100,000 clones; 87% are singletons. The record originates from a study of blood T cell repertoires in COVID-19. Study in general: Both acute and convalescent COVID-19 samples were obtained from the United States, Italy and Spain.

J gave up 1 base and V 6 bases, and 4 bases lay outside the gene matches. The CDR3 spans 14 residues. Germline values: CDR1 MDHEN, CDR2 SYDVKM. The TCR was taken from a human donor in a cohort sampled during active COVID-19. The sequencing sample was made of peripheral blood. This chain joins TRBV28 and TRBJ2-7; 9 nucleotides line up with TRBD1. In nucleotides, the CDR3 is TGTGCCAGCAGGGACAGGGGAGTTTCCTACGAGCAGTACTTC. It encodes CASRDRGVSYEQYF.